The source of this TCR beta chain is a study of T cell responses to AZD1222 COVID-19 vaccine. Overall study findings and caveats: Spike-specific TCRs gained breadth and depth after people received two AZD1222 doses.

Per germline, CDR1 SGHTA and CDR2 FQGNSA. J was trimmed by 3 bases and V by 1 base; bases with no gene match: 5. The CDR3 is 15 residues long. Clones were sequenced by immunoSEQ multiplex PCR, and TCRdb holds only the in-frame ones, with some missing. This table holds some 94,000 clones, roughly nine tenths found once. Note on this clone: Its target is unknown.

The sequence was collected from an adult who received the AZD1222 COVID-19 vaccine. Sequences were derived from peripheral blood, sampled 28 days after the second AZD1222 dose. The chain recombines TRBV7-2 with TRBJ2-7, with TRBD1 matching 8 bases. CDR3 sequence (DNA): TGTGCCAGCAGCTTAGGATGGGACAGGAGCTACGAGCAGTACTTC. Protein: CASSLGWDRSYEQYF.